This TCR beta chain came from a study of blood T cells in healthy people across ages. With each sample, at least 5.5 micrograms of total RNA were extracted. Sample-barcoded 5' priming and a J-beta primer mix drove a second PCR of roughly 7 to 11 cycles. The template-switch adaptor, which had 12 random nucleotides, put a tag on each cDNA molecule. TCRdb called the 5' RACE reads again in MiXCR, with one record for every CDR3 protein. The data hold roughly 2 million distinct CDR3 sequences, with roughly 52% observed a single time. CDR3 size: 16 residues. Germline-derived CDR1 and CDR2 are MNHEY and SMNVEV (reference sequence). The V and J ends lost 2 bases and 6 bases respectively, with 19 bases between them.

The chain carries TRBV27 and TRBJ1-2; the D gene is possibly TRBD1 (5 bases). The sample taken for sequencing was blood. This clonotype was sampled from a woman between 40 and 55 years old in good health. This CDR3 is CASSLRWGPSKDGYTF. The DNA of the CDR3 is TGTGCCAGCAGTTTACGGTGGGGCCCCTCTAAGGATGGCTACACCTTC.